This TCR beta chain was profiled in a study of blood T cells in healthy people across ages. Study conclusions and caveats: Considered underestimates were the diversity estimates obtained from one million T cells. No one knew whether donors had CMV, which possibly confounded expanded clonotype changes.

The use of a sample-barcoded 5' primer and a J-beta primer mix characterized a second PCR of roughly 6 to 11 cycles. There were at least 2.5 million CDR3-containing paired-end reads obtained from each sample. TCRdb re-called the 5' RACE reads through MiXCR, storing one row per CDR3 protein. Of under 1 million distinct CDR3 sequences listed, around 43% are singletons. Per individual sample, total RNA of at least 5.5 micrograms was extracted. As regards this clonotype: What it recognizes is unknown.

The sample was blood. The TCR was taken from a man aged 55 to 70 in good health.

The chain's CDR3 is CASSSTSGGRYTQYF. In DNA form, the CDR3 reads TGTGCCAGCAGTTCTACTAGCGGGGGGCGTTATACGCAGTATTTT. The chain links TRBV28 to TRBJ2-3; 12 positions agree with TRBD2. The germline gives CDR1 MDHEN, CDR2 SYDVKM. This CDR3 is built from 15 residues. V dropped 4 bases and J dropped 7; count of bases not matched to a gene: 6.